Listed here is a single T cell receptor (beta chain). These data come from a study of T cells in Graves' hyperthyroidism and ophthalmopathy. Germline CDR1 MNHEY, CDR2 SMNVEV (reference sequence). V shed 4 bases and J 5 bases; nucleotides not matched to a gene: 5. This CDR3 is built from 14 residues. TCR beta CDR3 regions were amplified from RNA. HTBI primers drove first-round RT-PCR of the TCR CDR3. One entry per CDR3 protein, called by TCRdb with MiXCR from the multiplex PCR reads. Among about 400,000 distinct CDR3 sequences, 11% to 15% were seen once, and the ten largest hold around 27%. The sequence was collected from a man in his fifties with Graves' ophthalmopathy. The J gene is TRBJ2-5, the V gene TRBV27; 9 bases align to TRBD2. The sequenced sample was blood. The CDR3 nucleotides read TGTGCCAGCAGTTATAGCGGGAGAGGCGAGACCCAGTACTTC. Translated: CASSYSGRGETQYF.